This passage covers 5 T cell receptor beta chains from one sample sequenced in a study of T cell responses to AZD1222 COVID-19 vaccine. TCRdb keeps only in-frame clones here, not all; method: immunoSEQ multiplex PCR. The sample consists of approximately 140,000 clones, 91% of them appearing once. Sequencing was performed on peripheral blood, taken 28 days after the second dose of the MenACWY control vaccine. These receptors came from an adult who received the MenACWY meningococcal vaccine as a control.

The chain carries TRBV20-1 and TRBJ2-1, with unresolved D. V was pared by 4 bases and J by 4 bases, with 5 bases between. CDR3 length equals 11 residues. CDR1 is DFQATT, CDR2 SNEGSKA, per germline (reference sequence). The CDR3 bases are TGCAGTGCTACGCATTACAATGAGCAGTTCTTC. This encodes CSATHYNEQFF.

V and J are TRBV6-2 or TRBV6-3 and TRBJ2-7; 9 nucleotides match TRBD2. In germline, CDR1 is MNHEY, CDR2 SVGEGT. The CDR3 has 17 amino acids. V lost 2 bases to trimming and J lost 3 bases; unmatched junction nucleotides: 11. The CDR3 protein is CASSYPTVGLAYYEQYF. Here the CDR3 DNA reads TGTGCCAGCAGTTACCCCACGGTGGGACTAGCCTACTACGAGCAGTACTTC.

Notes on this clone: The sample has other DNA sequences that encode this CDR3 too. The V call is TRBV18, the J call TRBJ2-7, with 7 bases matching TRBD1. This CDR3 is built from 13 residues. The V and J ends lost 4 bases and 7 bases, in that order; junction bases with no gene match: 7. The germline V gene encodes CDR1 KGHSH and CDR2 LQKENI. Here the CDR3 DNA reads TGTGCCAGCTCACGGGACAGCCTGAGGGAGCAGTACTTC. It translates to CASSRDSLREQYF.

The chain's CDR3 is CASNRDRGSRELFF. The CDR3 DNA sequence: TGCGCCAGCAACCGGGACAGGGGCTCGAGGGAGCTGTTTTTT. The chain uses TRBV5-1 and TRBJ2-2; 10 bases line up with TRBD1. The germline V gene encodes CDR1 SGHRS and CDR2 YFSETQ. Trimming cost V 6 bases and J 9 bases; bases outside gene matches: 8. This CDR3 region has 14 residues.

The chain joins TRBV19 to TRBJ1-5; weak D call: TRBD1 (5 bases). With 2 bases removed from V and 5 bases from J, the gap between germline ends came to 16 bases. Germline CDR1 LNHDA, CDR2 SQIVND (reference sequence). The CDR3 covers 16 residues. CDR3 bases: TGTGCCAGTAGTATATGGGGAAGGGGAACCGATCAGCCCCAGCATTTT. Translation: CASSIWGRGTDQPQHF.